The source of this T cell receptor beta chain is a study of cytomegalovirus exposure and HLA in healthy donors. The wider study: A previous analysis identified approximately 120 million unique TCR beta sequences derived from around 200 million T cells. The study, taken as a whole, reports: A highly shared variant cluster was judged a likely technical artifact.

Trimming shortened V by 3 bases and J by 13 bases, and 18 bases separated the two germline ends. This CDR3 spans 13 amino acids. Per germline, CDR1 SGHTA and CDR2 FQGNSA. Donors sampled were nominally healthy, though unrecorded immune exposures were likely. PCR involved 60 Vbeta and 13 Jbeta primers. Assay: immunoSEQ multiplex PCR; the TCRdb copy retains only in-frame clones and omits some. The sample records approximately 240,000 clones, about 80% being singletons. On this clone itself: The antigen is not known.

The rearrangement links TRBV7-2 to TRBJ1-1, with D maybe TRBD1 (6 bases). The sequencing sample was made of PBMCs. The source of this sequence is a woman aged 60-75 years in good health and CMV-seropositive. The CDR3 DNA is TGTGCCAGCAGCTTTAAAGGGGGGGGAGAGAGTTTCTTT. This translates into CASSFKGGGESFF.